What follows are 9 T cell receptor beta chains derived from one specimen sequenced in a study of OX40 agonist ivuxolimab in advanced cancers. Here immunoSEQ multiplex PCR was the method, and the copy in TCRdb shows in-frame clones only, minus some. Of roughly 61,000 clones in the sample, around 85% were seen once. The specimen was CD4+ or CD8+ T cells sorted from blood, collected in a trial of the OX40 agonist ivuxolimab. Receptors originate from an adult with an advanced solid tumor such as melanoma, head and neck, liver or kidney cancer.

The chain carries TRBV7-9 and TRBJ2-5; D is tentatively TRBD1 or TRBD2 (6 bases each). V dropped 5 bases and J dropped 2 bases, with 15 bases sitting between them. The CDR3 loop spans 15 amino acids. Germline-derived CDR1 and CDR2 are SEHNR and FQNEAQ (reference sequence). CDR3: CASSPGAGPQETQYF. The CDR3 DNA sequence: TGTGCCAGCAGCCCGGGGGCGGGGCCTCAAGAGACCCAGTACTTC.

The V gene is TRBV5-6, the J gene TRBJ2-1, with a weak D call TRBD2 (7 bases). Trimming took 4 bases from V and 3 from J, leaving 17 bases between them. Germline values: CDR1 SGHDT, CDR2 YYEEEE. The CDR3 covers 16 residues. The CDR3 bases are TGTGCCAGCAGCCCTGTCGGGGGAGGGGGCTACAATGAGCAGTTCTTC. Translating gives CASSPVGGGGYNEQFF.

The chain couples TRBV7-8 to TRBJ2-5, with D tentatively TRBD1 (6 bases). The CDR3 is made up of 12 amino acids. Germline V gene lookup returns CDR1 SGHVS and CDR2 FQNEAQ. V lost 4 bases, J lost 7 bases, and 10 bases lay in between. The CDR3 loop is CASSSLGGTQYF. CDR3 DNA sequence: TGTGCCAGCAGCTCCTTAGGGGGGACCCAGTACTTC.

The J gene is TRBJ2-1, the V gene TRBV4-2; 8 bases are a match to TRBD2. The V gene end was trimmed by 0 bases and the J gene end by 7 bases; junction bases not matched to a gene: 5. The CDR3 sequence is 15 residues long. The germline gives CDR1 LGHNA, CDR2 YNFKEQ. As DNA, the CDR3 is TGTGCCAGCAGCCAAGAGCCCGGGACTAGAAATGAGCAGTTCTTC. This codes for CASSQEPGTRNEQFF.

This rearrangement joins TRBV6-1 to TRBJ1-5; 9 nucleotides align to TRBD1. The V gene end was trimmed by 4 bases and the J gene end by 1 base; junction bases not matched to a gene: 5. The CDR3 is 16 amino acids. Per germline, CDR1 MNHNS and CDR2 SASEGT. The CDR3 coding sequence is TGTGCCAGCAGTGTTATAGGACAGGGGAGCAATCAGCCCCAGCATTTT. It specifies CASSVIGQGSNQPQHF.

The rearrangement uses TRBV6-1 and TRBJ2-3; D not certain. CDR3 size: 14 residues. From germline, CDR1 is MNHNS and CDR2 SASEGT. V lost 4 bases and J lost 2, with 10 bases in between. In DNA form, the CDR3 reads TGTGCCAGCAGTGTGGGCCCCGACACAGATACGCAGTATTTT. Protein: CASSVGPDTDTQYF.

This clone was seen once. The gene calls are TRBV19 and TRBJ2-7; 8 bases are a match to TRBD2. Losses at the gene ends were 1 base for V and 1 base for J; bases not matched to a gene: 3. Germline V lookup: CDR1 LNHDA, CDR2 SQIVND (reference sequence). This CDR3 spans 15 amino acids. For the CDR3, the DNA is TGTGCCAGTAGTATAGTAAGCGGGAGTTCCTACGAGCAGTACTTC. Its protein product is CASSIVSGSSYEQYF.

Turning to this clone: This sample includes further DNA sequences coding for the same CDR3. This chain links TRBV5-4 with TRBJ1-1, with TRBD1 matching 7 bases. Trimming removed 4 bases from V and 1 base from J; junction bases left unmatched: 4. CDR3 length: 14 amino acids. Looked up from germline, CDR1 is SGHNT and CDR2 is YYREEE (reference sequence). As DNA, the CDR3 is TGTGCCAGCAGCCTAGGACAGGAGAACACTGAAGCTTTCTTT. This translates into CASSLGQENTEAFF.

The chain is built from TRBV2 and TRBJ2-3, with a possible D match to TRBD2 (6 bases). Per germline, CDR1 SNHLY and CDR2 FYNNEI. There are 15 residues in the CDR3. V lost 6 bases to trimming and J lost 2 bases, with 15 bases between them. The CDR3 nucleotides read TGTGCCAGCAGGAGGACGGGAGCTAACACAGATACGCAGTATTTT. Translated, it gives CASRRTGANTDTQYF. Based on the CDR3 plus reference TRBV2 and TRBJ2-3, the full variable domain is EPEVTQTPSHQVTQMGQEVILRCVPISNHLYFYWYRQILGQKVEFLVSFYNNEISEKSEIFDDQFSVERPDGSNFTLKIRSTKLEDSAMYFCASRRTGANTDTQYFGPGTRLTVL.